This T cell receptor (beta chain) derives from a study of OX40 agonist ivuxolimab in advanced cancers. For the study in its entirety: Ivuxolimab was a fully human IgG2 agonistic monoclonal antibody targeting the costimulatory receptor OX40 (CD134). Intravenous ivuxolimab was administered to patients every 2 weeks at six dose levels: 0.01, 0.1, 0.3, 1.5, 3 and 10 mg/kg. Of the approximately 50 dose-escalation patients, hepatocellular carcinoma was present in approximately 20, melanoma in approximately 15, renal cell carcinoma in 9 and head and neck cancer in 9. In the dose-escalation cohort, nearly 85% of patients were male, and the mean age was 60 years with a range of about 23 to 79. Prior anti-PD-1, anti-PD-L1 or anti-CTLA-4 therapy was permitted, and approximately 39% of dose-escalation patients had received checkpoint inhibitors. Partial responses occurred in three dose-escalation patients, of whom one had hepatocellular carcinoma and two had cutaneous melanoma. The point of sequencing TCRbeta in the periphery was to test whether ivuxolimab changed TCR sequence diversity and drove clonal T-cell expansion. The monotherapy dose-escalation portion (N = 52 patients) of the phase I ivuxolimab trial is reported in the paper.

Genomic DNA was isolated from the sorted cells so that the TCRbeta CDR3 region could be sequenced. The immunoSEQ Assay was used to sequence the TCRbeta CDR3 regions. TCRdb's version of the immuneACCESS table is confined to in-frame rearrangements and falls short of the full clone set. An unresolved V gene accounts for under half of the shortfall where checked; the remainder is of unknown origin. Here the sample has some 33,000 clones; around nine tenths occur a single time. About 32% of the sample belongs to the ten largest clones. The full study reports these points: In the 0.1-3.0 mg/kg groups, partial responders had among the lowest normalized peripheral clonal expansion, particularly in CD8+ T cells. At doses of 0.1 to 3.0 mg/kg, clonal expansion of both CD4+ and CD8+ blood T cells was observed from baseline to week 6. After ivuxolimab, CD8+ T cells had more expanded clones than CD4+ T cells on average. Low levels of normalized T-cell clonal expansion were also shown by some nonresponding patients. Which antigens the clonally expanded peripheral T cells were specific for was not determined.

V is shortened by 2 bases, J by 10 bases, and the region joining them spans 21 bases. The germline V gene provides CDR1 MGHDK and CDR2 SYGVNS. The CDR3, cysteine through phenylalanine, is 17 amino acids long. The kept DNA is CDR3 alone, 51 bases in frame from the first base. This clone was seen a single time. Its antigen is still unknown. There are no base qualities to consult, and no much larger clone falls within one base. The trial excluded patients who had a history of autoimmune disease or were on systemic immunosuppression. Peripheral blood for TCR sequencing was collected from all dose cohorts at baseline, on cycle 4 day 1, and on cycle 7 day 1. The samples were drawn from a first-in-human, open-label, multicenter phase I dose-escalation trial of ivuxolimab. Adults with locally advanced or metastatic melanoma, renal cell, hepatocellular, or head and neck squamous cell carcinoma were enrolled in the trial. CD4+ and CD8+ T cells were sorted separately from peripheral blood before TCR sequencing.

The source was CD4+ or CD8+ T cells sorted from blood, collected in a trial of the OX40 agonist ivuxolimab. The rearrangement combines TRBV25-1 with TRBJ1-6; a weak D assignment points to TRBD1 (5 bases agree). The TCR was taken from an adult with an advanced solid tumor such as melanoma, head and neck, liver or kidney cancer. The CDR3 protein sequence reads: CASSELRSWGMWSPLHF. The bases are TGTGCCAGCAGTGAACTGAGGTCCTGGGGGATGTGGTCACCCCTCCACTTT. The CDR3, completed at both ends by the reference TRBV25-1 and TRBJ1-6 genes, gives the full variable domain EADIYQTPRYLVIGTGKKITLECSQTMGHDKMYWYQQDPGMELHLIHYSYGVNSTEKGDLSSESTVSRIRTEHFPLTLESARPSHTSQYLCASSELRSWGMWSPLHFGNGTRLTVT.